One and the same sample provided the 30 T cell receptor beta chains below, sequenced in a study of regulatory T cells in long-lasting Graves disease. Relying on iRepertoire HTBI primers and Arm-PCR of CDR3 regions, the team built TCR beta libraries. TCRdb used MiXCR to reprocess the multiplex PCR reads, holding one entry per CDR3 protein. The table shows hundreds of thousands of distinct CDR3 sequences, with 15% to 18% occurring only once. Noted time point: newly diagnosed GD, antithyroid drugs for less than 3 months. PBMC-derived RNA was used for the TCR library. Here the sequenced sample was peripheral blood mononuclear cells (PBMCs), taken at new diagnosis, from a patient treated with antithyroid drugs. The receptors originated from a female donor with Graves disease.

Ten or more counts support this clonotype. The chain carries TRBV19 and TRBJ1-2; D is unclear. Germline CDR1 reads LNHDA; CDR2 reads SQIVND (reference sequence). There are 13 residues in the CDR3. V was cut by 8 bases and J by 0 bases, with 10 bases left in between. CDR3 in DNA: TGTGCCAGTGGTCCCGAAGCTAACTATGGCTACACCTTC. It yields the protein CASGPEANYGYTF.

This clonotype was seen only a few times. J is TRBJ1-2 and V is TRBV5-1; 8 bases are shared with TRBD1. The CDR3 is 16 residues long. Germline values: CDR1 SGHRS, CDR2 YFSETQ. Germline trimming cut 2 bases from V and 2 bases from J; bases unmatched to any gene: 8. DNA for the CDR3: TGCGCCAGCAGCTTTGACAGGGGCAGGTCAAACTATGGCTACACCTTC. Protein: CASSFDRGRSNYGYTF.

This clonotype was detected ten times or more. This chain links TRBV2 with TRBJ1-4; 7 bases map to TRBD1. The CDR3 runs to 13 residues. CDR1 and CDR2 from the germline V gene are SNHLY and FYNNEI. The J segment lost 8 bases and the V segment lost 7 bases, leaving 7 bases of the junction unmatched. CDR3 protein: CASTQGTEEKLFF. The DNA of the CDR3 is TGTGCCAGCACTCAGGGGACAGAAGAAAAACTGTTTTTT.

This clonotype has ten or more counts. The chain uses TRBV7-9 and TRBJ2-5, with D perhaps matching TRBD2 (5 bases). This CDR3 contains 15 residues. CDR1 and CDR2 (germline): SEHNR, FQNEAQ (reference sequence). The V end lost 1 base, the J end lost 2 bases, and 11 bases lay between the germline ends. CDR3 residues: CASSLVLSGQETQYF. The CDR3 DNA follows: TGTGCCAGCAGCTTAGTGCTAAGCGGACAAGAGACCCAGTACTTC.

Ten or more counts support this clonotype. At one end the junction does not follow the germline gene, possibly because of a read error. The rearrangement links TRBV5-1 to TRBJ1-4; no firm D call. Germline values: CDR1 SGHRS, CDR2 YFSETQ. The CDR3 has 13 amino acids. The CDR3 loop is CASSLAGNEKLFF. The CDR3 coding sequence is TGTGCCAGCAGCTTAGCAGGAAATGAAAAACTGTTTTTT.

This rearrangement joins TRBV6-1 to TRBJ1-1; no firm D call. Trimming took 3 bases from V and 3 from J, leaving 8 bases between them. This CDR3 has 13 amino acids. The germline gives CDR1 MNHNS, CDR2 SASEGT. CDR3 coding DNA: TGTGCCAGCAGTGAGGTTTTGGACACTGAAGCTTTCTTT. Translating it yields CASSEVLDTEAFF.

This clonotype occurred a few times. The chain combines TRBV29-1 with TRBJ2-1; 11 bases line up with TRBD2. With V trimmed by 1 base and J by 9 bases, 11 bases remained unmatched. This CDR3 has 16 residues. The germline V gene encodes CDR1 SQVTM and CDR2 ANQGSEA. The CDR3 here is CSVEVQLAGGLGEQFF. The CDR3 bases are TGCAGCGTTGAAGTTCAATTAGCGGGAGGGCTCGGTGAGCAGTTCTTC.

CDR3 sequence: CSVEEGRGSSYNEQFF. The CDR3 DNA reads TGCAGCGTTGAAGAAGGGCGGGGGAGCTCCTACAATGAGCAGTTCTTC. V is TRBV29-1 and J is TRBJ2-1; 7 bases agree with TRBD2. The CDR3 totals 16 residues. Per the germline V gene, CDR1 is SQVTM and CDR2 is ANQGSEA. The V and J ends lost 0 bases and 0 bases, in that order; junction bases with no gene match: 5.

This clonotype was counted ten times or more. The CDR3 is CASRGDASYEQYF. The CDR3 DNA reads TGTGCCAGCAGAGGGGACGCTTCCTACGAGCAGTACTTC. The V gene is TRBV3-1, the J gene TRBJ2-7, with D perhaps assigned TRBD1 or TRBD2 (5 bases each). The V gene lost 6 bases and the J gene lost 1 base, with 10 bases spanning the gap. Germline CDR1 is LGHDT and CDR2 is YNNKEL (reference sequence). CDR3 length: 13 amino acids.

This chain joins TRBV12-3 or TRBV12-4 and TRBJ2-5; D is undetermined. V was shortened by 6 bases and J by 3 bases, with 14 bases between the two germline ends. This CDR3 spans 14 amino acids. The chain's CDR3 is CASSLPGSEETQYF. CDR3 nucleotide sequence: TGTGCCAGCAGCCTACCCGGATCAGAAGAGACCCAGTACTTC.

This clonotype showed up many times. The V call is TRBV7-2, the J call TRBJ2-7, with unresolved D. V was trimmed by 2 bases and J by 5 bases, leaving 16 bases between them. This CDR3 contains 15 residues. Germline values: CDR1 SGHTA, CDR2 FQGNSA. The CDR3 region has the DNA TGTGCCAGCAGCTTAACGACGGCTTATCCCCACGAGCAGTACTTC. Its translation: CASSLTTAYPHEQYF. The whole variable domain, remainder taken from reference TRBV7-2 and TRBJ2-7, is GAGVSQSPSNKVTEKGKDVELRCDPISGHTALYWYRQSLGQGLEFLIYFQGNSAPDKSGLPSDRFSAERTGGSVSTLTIQRTQQEDSAVYLCASSLTTAYPHEQYFGPGTRLTVT.

The rearrangement links TRBV10-3 to TRBJ1-1; 11 positions agree with TRBD1. The ends lost 7 bases at V and 5 bases at J; junction bases unmatched: 9. This CDR3 region has 15 residues. Germline CDR1 is ENHRY and CDR2 is SYGVKD. CDR3 in amino acids: CAINPGTGGRTEAFF. The CDR3 DNA reads as TGTGCCATCAACCCCGGGACAGGGGGTCGGACTGAAGCTTTCTTT.

The sample holds many counts of this clonotype. The chain has TRBV7-2 and TRBJ2-1; perhaps D is TRBD1 or TRBD2 (5 bases each). There are 15 residues in the CDR3. Trimming removed 5 bases at V and 4 bases at J, with 15 bases between. Germline loops: CDR1 SGHTA, CDR2 FQGNSA. CDR3 coding DNA: TGTGCCAGCAGCGTGATAGGGACGCATTACAATGAGCAGTTCTTC. Encoded protein: CASSVIGTHYNEQFF.

At least ten counts were recorded for this clonotype. This chain uses TRBV24-1 with TRBJ2-1, with 8 bases that match TRBD1. The CDR3 extends over 16 amino acids. Germline V gene data show CDR1 as KGHDR and CDR2 as SFDVKD. V lost 3 bases and J lost 6; bases outside the gene matches: 9. This CDR3 reads CATSDARGTGINEQFF. CDR3 in DNA: TGTGCCACCAGTGATGCTAGGGGGACAGGTATCAATGAGCAGTTCTTC.

With respect to this clonotype: One base away lies a much larger clone, so this may be a sequencing read error. The chain uses TRBV6-2 or TRBV6-3 and TRBJ2-5; possible D gene TRBD1, 6 bases. The CDR3 has 15 amino acids. V lost 5 bases and J 7 bases, leaving 20 bases between the germline ends. Germline loops: CDR1 MNHEY, CDR2 SVGEGT. For the CDR3, the DNA is TGTGCCAGCAGTCCGAGGGACACTTCGGGAAGGACCCAGTACTTC. It is translated as CASSPRDTSGRTQYF.

This clonotype showed up many times. The chain carries TRBV5-5 and TRBJ1-2; D call uncertain. V lost 1 base and J lost 5, with 15 bases in between. The CDR3 length is 15 residues. Germline CDR1 and CDR2: SGHKS and YYEKEE (reference sequence). This CDR3 is CASSLFLEDAYGYTF. CDR3 DNA sequence: TGTGCCAGCAGCTTGTTTTTGGAGGACGCTTATGGCTACACCTTC. Looking up the rest from reference TRBV5-5 and TRBJ1-2 gives the full variable domain: DAGVTQSPTHLIKTRGQQVTLRCSPISGHKSVSWYQQVLGQGPQFIFQYYEKEERGRGNFPDRFSARQFPNYSSELNVNALLLGDSALYLCASSLFLEDAYGYTFGSGTRLTVV.

This clonotype has a count of ten or more. The chain joins TRBV2 to TRBJ2-2, with no clear D. The CDR3 spans 14 residues. Trimming left V 1 base short and J 2 bases short, with 5 bases between. Germline-derived CDR1 and CDR2 are SNHLY and FYNNEI. This chain's CDR3 is CASSEVVNTGELFF. In nucleotides, the CDR3 is TGTGCCAGCAGTGAAGTGGTTAACACCGGGGAGCTGTTTTTT.

This clonotype has a count of ten or more. The chain joins TRBV6-1 to TRBJ1-4; D not certain. The CDR3 extends over 14 amino acids. V was pared by 6 bases and J by 0 bases, with 8 bases between. The V gene's germline CDR1 is MNHNS and CDR2 SASEGT. DNA of the CDR3: TGTGCCAGCAGGGACGGGCCAACTAATGAAAAACTGTTTTTT. It encodes CASRDGPTNEKLFF.

This clonotype was seen a handful of times. The V and J genes are TRBV12-3 or TRBV12-4 and TRBJ2-1; D perhaps matches TRBD1 (6 bases). Trimming removed 8 bases at V and 4 bases at J, with 18 bases between. There are 15 residues in the CDR3. In nucleotides, the CDR3 is TGTGCCAGCCGCAAGGCGGACAGCTCTTACAATGAGCAGTTCTTC. Translated, it gives CASRKADSSYNEQFF.

This clonotype was detected ten times or more. This rearrangement joins TRBV2 to TRBJ2-5, with no clear D. Trimming removed 1 base at V and 8 bases at J, with 17 bases between. The CDR3 has 15 amino acids. Germline V gene sequence: CDR1 SNHLY, CDR2 FYNNEI. The CDR3 region has the DNA TGTGCCAGCAGTGAAGAGCTTTCGGCGGAAAATACCCAGTACTTC. It codes for CASSEELSAENTQYF.

This clonotype was recorded a few times. The chain links TRBV5-1 to TRBJ2-6; D unclear. The CDR3 is made up of 14 amino acids. Germline V gene lookup returns CDR1 SGHRS and CDR2 YFSETQ. V was cut by 5 bases and J by 4 bases, with 10 bases left in between. The CDR3 nucleotides are TGCGCCAGCAGGTTTCGGGCCGGGGCCAACGTCCTGACTTTC. Its translation: CASRFRAGANVLTF.

This clonotype was counted ten times or more. This chain links TRBV7-3 with TRBJ2-3; a possible D gene is TRBD2 (6 bases). The germline V gene has CDR1 SGHTA and CDR2 FQGTGA. The V and J ends lost 5 bases and 2 bases respectively, with 11 bases between them. CDR3 length equals 14 residues. For the CDR3, the DNA is TGTGCCAGCAGCCGGGGGTCTTACACAGATACGCAGTATTTT. Translation gives CASSRGSYTDTQYF.

A word on this clonotype: This may arise from a read error, as a much more abundant clone is one base away. This chain connects TRBV2 to TRBJ2-1; 16 bases fit TRBD2. This CDR3 has 16 amino acids. Germline assignment: CDR1 SNHLY and CDR2 FYNNEI. With V trimmed by 6 bases and J by 8 bases, 7 bases remained unmatched. In DNA, the CDR3 is TGTGCCAGCAGCCCCGGGACTAGCGGGGGGGCCCATGAGCAGTTCTTC. Its translation is CASSPGTSGGAHEQFF.

This clonotype was found many times. This rearrangement joins TRBV20-1 to TRBJ2-1, with 10 nucleotides matching TRBD1. The V and J ends lost 0 bases and 5 bases, in that order; junction bases with no gene match: 4. This CDR3 contains 15 residues. Looked up from germline, CDR1 is DFQATT and CDR2 is SNEGSKA (reference sequence). CDR3: CSARDFGTGDNEQFF. The CDR3, as DNA: TGCAGTGCTAGAGATTTCGGGACAGGGGACAATGAGCAGTTCTTC.

V usage is TRBV7-2 and J usage is TRBJ2-5, with D hard to call. Trimming removed 5 bases at V and 3 bases at J, with 13 bases between. CDR1 and CDR2 from the germline V gene are SGHTA and FQGNSA. The CDR3 consists of 14 residues. The CDR3 bases are TGTGCCAGCAGCCGGATGCTGAGTGAAGAGACCCAGTACTTC. This gives the protein CASSRMLSEETQYF.

This clonotype was seen a handful of times. The DNA for the CDR3 is TGTGCCAGCAGTTTCGGGATCACAGGCTCTGGAAACACCATATATTTT. Its protein is CASSFGITGSGNTIYF. The gene calls are TRBV12-3 or TRBV12-4 and TRBJ1-3; maybe TRBD1 (5 bases). The CDR3 length is 16 residues. The ends were cut back, 3 bases at V and 0 bases at J, with 12 bases in the middle.

Many counts were recorded for this clonotype. The chain joins TRBV14 to TRBJ2-7; the match to TRBD1 covers 9 bases. The CDR3 loop spans 17 amino acids. Germline loops: CDR1 SGHDN, CDR2 FVKESK. V shed 2 bases, J shed 4 bases, and the junction held 12 bases outside the gene matches. The CDR3 reads CASSQIPTGQGLYEQYF. CDR3 bases: TGTGCCAGCAGCCAAATCCCTACCGGACAGGGGTTGTACGAGCAGTACTTC. Full variable domain (missing parts from reference TRBV14 and TRBJ2-7): EAGVTQFPSHSVIEKGQTVTLRCDPISGHDNLYWYRRVMGKEIKFLLHFVKESKQDESGMPNNRFLAERTGGTYSTLKVQPAELEDSGVYFCASSQIPTGQGLYEQYFGPGTRLTVT.

This clonotype occurred many times. The rearrangement links TRBV13 to TRBJ1-1; possibly TRBD1 for D (6 bases). In germline, CDR1 is PRHDT, CDR2 FYEKMQ (reference sequence). V was clipped by 4 bases and J by 0 bases, with 12 bases between them. The CDR3 runs 15 residues. CDR3 sequence: CASSSRQALNTEAFF. CDR3 bases: TGTGCCAGCAGCTCTAGACAGGCGTTGAACACTGAAGCTTTCTTT.

This clonotype was observed many times. The chain couples TRBV7-9 to TRBJ2-3; 10 positions agree with TRBD1. CDR3 length equals 15 residues. Germline values: CDR1 SEHNR, CDR2 FQNEAQ (reference sequence). V was clipped by 4 bases and J by 5 bases; unmatched bases: 6. The CDR3 DNA reads as TGTGCCAGCAGCTCTCGACAGGGGGCGGAAGATACGCAGTATTTT. Its translation is CASSSRQGAEDTQYF.

At least ten counts were recorded for this clonotype. The rearrangement joins TRBV12-3 or TRBV12-4 to TRBJ2-3; 9 bases align to TRBD2. After removal of 7 bases from V and 5 bases from J, the junction contained 10 bases not matched to a gene. The length of the CDR3 is 15 residues. As DNA, the CDR3 is TGTGCCAGCACTCTTAGCGGGAGTCCGGGAGATACGCAGTATTTT. Translation: CASTLSGSPGDTQYF.